This is a list of T cell receptor beta chains from one sample in a study of Tregs in tolerant kidney transplant recipients. Assay used: immunoSEQ multiplex PCR; TCRdb lists only in-frame clones, some missing. The repertoire holds some 71,000 clones, with around 90% as singletons. The sample consisted of CD4+ T cells from blood, taken before the transplant. These receptors all come from a human donor who received a combined kidney and bone marrow transplant. Each CDR3 is given with its conserved first and last residue. The D gene is left open where the match is weak. The size entry is marked missing in some rows and otherwise reads once, few, many or a size class.

v_call	d_call	clone_size	j_call	cdr3_aa	cdr3_nt
TRBV11-2	-	once	TRBJ1-1	CASSAAGNTEAFF	TGTGCCAGCAGCGCCGCAGGGAACACTGAAGCTTTCTTT
TRBV5-1	TRBD2	-	TRBJ2-6	CASSLAGLAGSSGANVLTF	TGCGCCAGCAGCTTGGCCGGGCTAGCGGGAAGCTCTGGGGCCAACGTCCTGACTTTC
TRBV25-1	-	once	TRBJ1-3	CASSEGLTPWRNTIYF	TGTGCCAGCAGTGAGGGACTCACGCCTTGGAGAAACACCATATATTTT
TRBV9	-	-	TRBJ2-1	CASSVEQGLDNEQFF	TGTGCCAGCAGCGTAGAACAGGGCCTAGACAATGAGCAGTTCTTC
TRBV6-1	TRBD2	-	TRBJ2-7	CASSDRSGGMGEQYF	TGTGCCAGCAGTGACCGTAGCGGGGGGATGGGCGAGCAGTACTTC
TRBV9	TRBD2	-	TRBJ2-1	CASSITSGSYNEQFF	TGTGCCAGCAGCATCACTAGCGGATCCTACAATGAGCAGTTCTTC
TRBV10-3	-	-	TRBJ2-1	CAISERRRETDEQFF	TGTGCCATCAGTGAGCGACGCCGAGAAACAGATGAGCAGTTCTTC
TRBV6-5	-	-	TRBJ1-1	CASSYEGRGATEAFF	TGTGCCAGCAGTTACGAGGGGAGGGGAGCCACTGAAGCTTTCTTT
TRBV28	TRBD1	-	TRBJ1-2	CASSTGGRGDYGYTF	TGTGCCAGCAGCACAGGGGGCAGGGGTGACTATGGCTACACCTTC
TRBV5-6	-	-	TRBJ2-2	CASSPQAGELFF	TGTGCCAGCAGCCCCCAGGCCGGGGAGCTGTTTTTT
TRBV5-1	TRBD1	few	TRBJ2-7	CASSSLRQGTDEQYF	TGCGCCAGCAGCTCACTACGACAGGGGACGGACGAGCAGTACTTC
TRBV10-3	TRBD1	-	TRBJ2-4	CAISESGQGGNIQYF	TGTGCCATCAGTGAGTCGGGACAGGGGGGAAACATTCAGTACTTC
TRBV18	-	-	TRBJ2-3	CASSEGTSTDTQYF	TGTGCCAGCTCAGAGGGCACTAGCACAGATACGCAGTATTTT
TRBV30	TRBD2	few	TRBJ2-2	CAWSAGLAGVGELFF	TGTGCCTGGAGTGCGGGACTAGCGGGAGTCGGGGAGCTGTTTTTT
TRBV7-9	TRBD2	-	TRBJ2-7	CASSQLAGENNEQYF	TGTGCCAGCAGCCAGCTAGCGGGAGAAAATAACGAGCAGTACTTC
TRBV5-1	-	-	TRBJ1-1	CASSLVGDRDTEAFF	TGCGCCAGCAGCTTGGTTGGTGATCGGGACACTGAAGCTTTCTTT
TRBV29-1	-	-	TRBJ2-7	CSVARQSSYEQYF	TGCAGCGTTGCTAGACAGAGCTCCTACGAGCAGTACTTC
TRBV28	-	-	TRBJ1-5	CASSFEADRQPQHF	TGTGCCAGCAGTTTTGAAGCTGACAGACAGCCCCAGCATTTT
TRBV6-4	TRBD2	-	TRBJ2-1	CASSRLAGGSYNEQFF	TGTGCCAGCAGTCGACTAGCGGGAGGGTCCTACAATGAGCAGTTCTTC
TRBV6-5	TRBD1	few	TRBJ1-2	CASSPRDRGNYGYTF	TGTGCCAGCAGTCCCCGGGACAGGGGGAACTATGGCTACACCTTC
TRBV15	TRBD2	-	TRBJ2-1	CATSRDSRGGDEQFF	TGTGCCACCAGCAGAGATTCTCGGGGGGGCGATGAGCAGTTCTTC
TRBV5-1	-	-	TRBJ1-3	CASSSRGGNTIYF	TGCGCCAGCAGCTCCAGGGGTGGAAACACCATATATTTT
TRBV28	-	once	TRBJ2-5	CASSYRLDGETQYF	TGTGCCAGCAGTTATAGACTAGACGGCGAGACCCAGTACTTC
TRBV18	-	-	TRBJ2-3	CASLITDTQYF	TGTGCCAGCCTAATAACAGATACGCAGTATTTT
TRBV7-6	TRBD1	-	TRBJ1-4	CASSLEGAASGKLFF	TGTGCCAGCAGCTTAGAGGGGGCTGCGAGCGGAAAACTGTTTTTT
TRBV28	-	-	TRBJ1-1	CASSYRGNWATEAFF	TGTGCCAGCAGTTACCGAGGGAATTGGGCCACTGAAGCTTTCTTT
TRBV28	-	-	TRBJ2-2	CASSLARGYTGELFF	TGTGCCAGCAGTTTAGCCAGGGGTTACACCGGGGAGCTGTTTTTT
TRBV7-2	-	-	TRBJ2-3	CASSLGRADTQYF	TGTGCCAGCAGCTTAGGCAGGGCAGATACGCAGTATTTT
TRBV27	TRBD1	once	TRBJ2-7	CASSARQGARYEQYF	TGTGCCAGCAGTGCAAGACAGGGGGCGCGGTACGAGCAGTACTTC
TRBV2	-	few	TRBJ1-2	CASRGGLASNYGYTF	TGTGCCAGCCGCGGGGGTTTAGCTTCTAACTATGGCTACACCTTC
TRBV2	-	-	TRBJ2-1	CASSVDNYNEQFF	TGTGCCAGCAGTGTCGACAACTACAATGAGCAGTTCTTC
TRBV19	TRBD2	once	TRBJ2-7	CASSGTSGSIFDEQYF	TGTGCCAGTAGTGGGACTAGCGGGAGTATATTCGACGAGCAGTACTTC
TRBV27	-	-	TRBJ1-1	CASTPGLKNTEAFF	TGTGCCAGCACACCGGGACTGAAGAACACTGAAGCTTTCTTT
TRBV19	TRBD1	few	TRBJ2-7	CASSTRQGWYEQYF	TGTGCCAGTAGCACTAGACAGGGGTGGTACGAGCAGTACTTC
TRBV28	-	-	TRBJ2-2	CASSDATGYITGELFF	TGTGCCAGCAGTGACGCCACAGGGTACATCACCGGGGAGCTGTTTTTT
TRBV5-1	TRBD1	-	TRBJ2-7	CASSLERTGRTEQYF	TGCGCCAGCAGCTTGGAACGGACAGGGAGGACCGAGCAGTACTTC
TRBV7-2	-	-	TRBJ2-2	CASSLRPSSGANTGELFF	TGTGCCAGCAGCTTACGGCCCTCAAGCGGAGCGAACACCGGGGAGCTGTTTTTT
TRBV28	TRBD1	-	TRBJ2-7	CASSLGWTGGAEQYF	TGTGCCAGCAGTTTGGGATGGACAGGGGGCGCGGAGCAGTACTTC
TRBV28	TRBD1	few	TRBJ1-1	CASSFRDRLMNTEAFF	TGTGCCAGCAGTTTCCGGGACAGGCTGATGAACACTGAAGCTTTCTTT
TRBV19	TRBD1	-	TRBJ2-7	CASSPPDRGYEQYF	TGTGCCAGTAGCCCACCAGACAGGGGCTACGAGCAGTACTTC
TRBV29-1	TRBD1	-	TRBJ2-2	CSFRDRGSDGELFF	TGCAGCTTCAGAGACAGGGGGAGTGACGGGGAGCTGTTTTTT
TRBV7-6	-	-	TRBJ2-1	CASSPQGLPNEQFF	TGTGCCAGCAGCCCACAGGGTTTGCCAAATGAGCAGTTCTTC
TRBV7-2	TRBD1	-	TRBJ2-3	CASSFSGGPGDTQYF	TGTGCCAGCAGCTTTTCAGGGGGCCCTGGGGATACGCAGTATTTT
TRBV2	-	-	TRBJ1-5	CASSEAGGGNQPQHF	TGTGCCAGCAGTGAAGCGGGAGGGGGCAATCAGCCCCAGCATTTT
TRBV4-1	-	-	TRBJ2-3	CASSQENSGTQYF	TGCGCCAGCAGCCAAGAAAATTCAGGGACGCAGTATTTT
TRBV5-5	-	-	TRBJ1-1	CASSYREREAFF	TGTGCCAGCAGCTACAGGGAACGGGAAGCTTTCTTT
TRBV27	TRBD1	-	TRBJ2-1	CASSLLGQGNEQFF	TGTGCCAGCAGTTTGTTGGGACAGGGCAATGAGCAGTTCTTC
TRBV1	-	-	TRBJ1-5	CTSSQRLGAKGANQPQHF	TGCACCAGCAGCCAGCGTTTGGGGGCAAAAGGAGCCAATCAGCCCCAGCATTTT
TRBV5-4	TRBD1	-	TRBJ2-5	CASSLATGLQETQYF	TGTGCCAGCAGCTTGGCGACAGGGTTGCAAGAGACCCAGTACTTC
TRBV12-5	TRBD1	-	TRBJ1-1	CASGFSSPGQGALAFF	TGTGCTAGTGGTTTCTCTTCTCCGGGACAGGGTGCATTAGCTTTCTTT